This entry describes one T cell receptor beta chain. Its target is not known. The data were obtained in a study of T cell responses to AZD1222 COVID-19 vaccine. The table came from immunoSEQ multiplex PCR; TCRdb's copy has only in-frame clones and leaves some out. The sample has about 88,000 clones, over 75% seen once. Points from the study as a whole: Repertoires were sampled only after the peak T cell response. As reported, nearly half of all spike-specific TCRs target variant regions that are unmutated.

V gave up 5 bases and J gave up 1 base; unmatched junction bases: 4. This CDR3 is built from 15 residues. Looked up from germline, CDR1 is SGHTA and CDR2 is FQGNSA. Sequencing used peripheral blood, obtained 28 days after the second AZD1222 dose. This sequence joins TRBV7-2 and TRBJ2-1; 8 bases are a match to TRBD1. This clonotype was obtained from an adult who received the AZD1222 COVID-19 vaccine. The chain's CDR3 is CASSPDRGSYNEQFF. For the CDR3, the DNA is TGTGCCAGCAGCCCCGACAGGGGTTCCTACAATGAGCAGTTCTTC.